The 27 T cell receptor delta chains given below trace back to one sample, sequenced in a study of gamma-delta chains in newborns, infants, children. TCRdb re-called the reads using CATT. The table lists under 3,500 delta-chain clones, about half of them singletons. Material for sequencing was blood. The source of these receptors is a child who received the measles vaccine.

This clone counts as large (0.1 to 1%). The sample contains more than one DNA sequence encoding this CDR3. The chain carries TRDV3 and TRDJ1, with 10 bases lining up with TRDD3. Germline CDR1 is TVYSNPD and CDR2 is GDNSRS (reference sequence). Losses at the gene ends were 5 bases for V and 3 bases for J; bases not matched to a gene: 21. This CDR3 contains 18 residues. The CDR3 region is CAGFLQYWGMGEADKLIF. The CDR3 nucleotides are TGTGCCGGTTTCCTACAGTACTGGGGGATGGGGGAGGCCGATAAACTCATCTTT.

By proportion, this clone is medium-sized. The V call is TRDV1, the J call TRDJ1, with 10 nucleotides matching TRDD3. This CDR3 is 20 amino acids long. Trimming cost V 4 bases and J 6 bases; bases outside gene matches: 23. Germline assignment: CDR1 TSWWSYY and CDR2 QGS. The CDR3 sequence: CALGVRGIGRTGGSSNKLIF. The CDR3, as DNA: TGTGCTCTTGGGGTTAGGGGAATCGGTAGGACTGGGGGATCATCGAATAAACTCATCTTT.

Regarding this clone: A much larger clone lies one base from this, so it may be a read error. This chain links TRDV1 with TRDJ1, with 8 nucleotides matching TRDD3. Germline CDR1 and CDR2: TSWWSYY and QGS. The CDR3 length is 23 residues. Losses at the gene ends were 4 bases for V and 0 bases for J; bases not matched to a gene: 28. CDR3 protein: CALGVNVCPIPGDMGQYTDKLIF. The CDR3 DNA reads TGTGCTCTTGGGGTTAACGTCTGCCCGATTCCGGGGGATATGGGCCAGTACACCGATAAACTCATCTTT.

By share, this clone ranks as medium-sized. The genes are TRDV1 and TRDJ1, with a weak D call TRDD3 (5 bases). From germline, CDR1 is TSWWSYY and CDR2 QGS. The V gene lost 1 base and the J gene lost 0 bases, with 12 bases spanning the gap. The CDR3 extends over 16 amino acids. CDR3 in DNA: TGTGCTCTTGGGGAACCATCAGGGGGTTACACCGATAAACTCATCTTT. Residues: CALGEPSGGYTDKLIF.

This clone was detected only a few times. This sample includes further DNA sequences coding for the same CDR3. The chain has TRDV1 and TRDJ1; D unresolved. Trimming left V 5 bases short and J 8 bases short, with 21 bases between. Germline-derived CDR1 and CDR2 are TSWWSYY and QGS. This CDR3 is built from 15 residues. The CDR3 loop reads CALGSPPRGGRKLIF. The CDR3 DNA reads TGTGCTCTTGGGTCCCCCCCTCGTGGTGGGAGAAAACTCATCTTT.

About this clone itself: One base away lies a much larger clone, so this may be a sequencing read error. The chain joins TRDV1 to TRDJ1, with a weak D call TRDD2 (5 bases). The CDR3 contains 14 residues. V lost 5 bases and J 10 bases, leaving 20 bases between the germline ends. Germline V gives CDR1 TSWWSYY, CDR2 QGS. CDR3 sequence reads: CALGNPNSAFRLIF. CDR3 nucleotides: TGTGCTCTTGGGAACCCGAATTCCGCCTTCAGACTCATCTTT.

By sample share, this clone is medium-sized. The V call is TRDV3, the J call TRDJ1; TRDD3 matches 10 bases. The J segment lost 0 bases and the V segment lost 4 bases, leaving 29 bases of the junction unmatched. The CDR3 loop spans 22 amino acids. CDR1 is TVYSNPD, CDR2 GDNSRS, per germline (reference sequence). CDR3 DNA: TGTGCCTCCCATAAGCCCCTTCACCTACTGGGGGATCGAAGGGGGTACACCGATAAACTCATCTTT. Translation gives CASHKPLHLLGDRRGYTDKLIF. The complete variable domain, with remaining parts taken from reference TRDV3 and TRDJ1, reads CDKVTQSSPDQTVASGSEVVLLCTYDTVYSNPDLFWYRIRPDYSFQFVFYGDNSRSEGADFTQGRFSVKHILTQKAFHLVISPVRTEDSATYYCASHKPLHLLGDRRGYTDKLIFGKGTRVTVEP.

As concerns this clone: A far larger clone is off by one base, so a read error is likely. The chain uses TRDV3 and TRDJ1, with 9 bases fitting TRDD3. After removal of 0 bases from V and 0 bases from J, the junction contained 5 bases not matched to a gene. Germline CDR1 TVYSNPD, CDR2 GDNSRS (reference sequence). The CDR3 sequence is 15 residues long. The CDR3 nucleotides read TGTGCCTTTAGTCTGGGGGATGCGCACACCGATAAACTCATCTTT. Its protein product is CAFSLGDAHTDKLIF.

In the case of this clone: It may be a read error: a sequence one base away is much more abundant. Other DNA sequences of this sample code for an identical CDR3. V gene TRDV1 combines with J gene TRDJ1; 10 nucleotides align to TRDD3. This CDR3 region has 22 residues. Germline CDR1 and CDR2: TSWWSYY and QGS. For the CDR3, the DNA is TGTGCCCTTGGTCACCTCCGGAGGGCCTTTCCTTCTCTCTGGGGGATAGCCGATAAACTCATCTTT. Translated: CALGHLRRAFPSLWGIADKLIF.

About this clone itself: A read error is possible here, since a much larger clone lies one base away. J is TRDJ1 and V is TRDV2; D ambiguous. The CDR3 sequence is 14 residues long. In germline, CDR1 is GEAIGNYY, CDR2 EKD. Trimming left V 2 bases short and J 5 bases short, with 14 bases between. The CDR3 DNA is TGTGCCTGTGACATCCTTGGGAGGGAAGATAAACTCATCTTT. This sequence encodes CACDILGREDKLIF.

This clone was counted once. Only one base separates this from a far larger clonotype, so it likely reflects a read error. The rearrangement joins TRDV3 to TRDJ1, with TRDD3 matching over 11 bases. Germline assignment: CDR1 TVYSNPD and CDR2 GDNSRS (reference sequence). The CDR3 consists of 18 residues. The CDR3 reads CAFHPGYWGIVYTDKLTF. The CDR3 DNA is TGTGCCTTTCACCCGGGGTACTGGGGGATAGTGTACACCGATAAACTCACCTTT.

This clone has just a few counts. CDR3 in DNA: TGTGCCTGTGACAGACTGGGGGATACGGCCTGGGACACCCGACAGATGTTTTTC. Amino acids: CACDRLGDTAWDTRQMFF. The V gene is TRDV2, the J gene TRDJ3; 13 bases line up with TRDD3. The CDR3 is 18 residues long. Germline CDR1 reads GEAIGNYY; CDR2 reads EKD. V gave up 2 bases and J gave up 2 bases; unmatched junction bases: 2.

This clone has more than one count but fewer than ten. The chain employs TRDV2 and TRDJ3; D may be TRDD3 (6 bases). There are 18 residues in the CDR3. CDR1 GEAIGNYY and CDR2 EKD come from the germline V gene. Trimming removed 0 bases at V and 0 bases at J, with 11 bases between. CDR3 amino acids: CACDTGDFSSWDTRQMFF. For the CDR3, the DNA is TGTGCCTGTGACACCGGGGATTTTAGCTCCTGGGACACCCGACAGATGTTTTTC.

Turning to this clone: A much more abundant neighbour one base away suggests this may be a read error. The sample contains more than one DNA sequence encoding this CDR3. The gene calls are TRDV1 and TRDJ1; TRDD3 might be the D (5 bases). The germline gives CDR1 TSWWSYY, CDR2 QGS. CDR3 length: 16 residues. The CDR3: CALGERGLLEDDKLIF. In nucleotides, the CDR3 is TGTGCCCTTGGGGAACGGGGCCTTTTGGAGGACGATAAACTCATCTTT.

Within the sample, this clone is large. The CDR3 spells CACDTWGTDKLIF. For the CDR3, the DNA is TGTGCCTGTGACACCTGGGGGACCGATAAACTCATCTTT. This sequence joins TRDV2 and TRDJ1, with D possibly matching TRDD3 (6 bases). This CDR3 comprises 13 residues. V lost 0 bases, J lost 2 bases, and 6 bases lay in between. Germline V gives CDR1 GEAIGNYY, CDR2 EKD.

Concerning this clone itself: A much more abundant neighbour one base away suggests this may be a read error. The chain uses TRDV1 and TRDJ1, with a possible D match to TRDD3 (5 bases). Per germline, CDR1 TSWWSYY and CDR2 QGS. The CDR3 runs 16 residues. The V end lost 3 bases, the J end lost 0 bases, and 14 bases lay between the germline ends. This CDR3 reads CALGDPPGLYTDKLIF. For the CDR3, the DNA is TGTGCTCTTGGGGACCCCCCGGGATTGTACACCGATAAACTCATCTTT.

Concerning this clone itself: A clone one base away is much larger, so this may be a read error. For the CDR3, the DNA is TGTGCCTGTGGCATACTGGGGGATACACGGCAGGCACAACTCTTCTTT. Its protein product is CACGILGDTRQAQLFF. The chain is built from TRDV2 and TRDJ2; 12 bases align to TRDD3. Unmatched junction bases numbered 11, after V lost 5 bases and J lost 8 bases. CDR1 and CDR2 from the germline V gene are GEAIGNYY and EKD. The CDR3 contains 16 residues.

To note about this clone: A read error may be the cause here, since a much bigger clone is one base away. The CDR3 DNA sequence: TGTGCCTGTGACACCCTGGGGACGTACACCGATAAACTCATCTTT. The encoded protein is CACDTLGTYTDKLIF. V usage is TRDV2 and J usage is TRDJ1; weak D call: TRDD3 (6 bases). The CDR3 is 15 residues long. The V gene lost 0 bases and the J gene lost 0 bases, with 10 bases spanning the gap. Germline CDR1 and CDR2: GEAIGNYY and EKD.

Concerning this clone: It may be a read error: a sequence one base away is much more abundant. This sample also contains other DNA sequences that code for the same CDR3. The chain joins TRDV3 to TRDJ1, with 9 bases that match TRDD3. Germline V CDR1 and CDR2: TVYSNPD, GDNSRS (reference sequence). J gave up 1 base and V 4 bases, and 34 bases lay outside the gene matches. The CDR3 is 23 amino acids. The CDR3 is CACSPPSPFLHGWGILSTDKLIF. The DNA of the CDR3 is TGTGCCTGTTCGCCCCCCTCTCCATTCCTACACGGCTGGGGGATTTTGAGCACCGATAAACTCATCTTT.

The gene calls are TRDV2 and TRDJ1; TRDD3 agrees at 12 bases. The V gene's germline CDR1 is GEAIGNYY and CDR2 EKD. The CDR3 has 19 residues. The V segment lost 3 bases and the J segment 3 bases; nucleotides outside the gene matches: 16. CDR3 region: CACDPVLGDTSETSDKLIF. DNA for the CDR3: TGTGCCTGTGACCCGGTACTGGGGGATACAAGCGAGACCTCCGATAAACTCATCTTT.

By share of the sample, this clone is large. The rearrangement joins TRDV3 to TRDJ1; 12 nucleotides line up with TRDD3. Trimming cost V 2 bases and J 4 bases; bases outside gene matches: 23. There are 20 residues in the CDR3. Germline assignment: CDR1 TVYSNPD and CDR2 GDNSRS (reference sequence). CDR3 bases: TGTGCCTTTTCTACCGACCGTACTGGGGGATACTCGGATCTGAACGATAAACTCATCTTT. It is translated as CAFSTDRTGGYSDLNDKLIF.

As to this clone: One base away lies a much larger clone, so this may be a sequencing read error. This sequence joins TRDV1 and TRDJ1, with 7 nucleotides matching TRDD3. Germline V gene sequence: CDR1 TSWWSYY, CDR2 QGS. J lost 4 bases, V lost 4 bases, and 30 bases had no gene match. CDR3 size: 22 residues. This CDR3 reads CALGVGLLLHRGIFDRFDKLIF. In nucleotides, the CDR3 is TGTGCTCTTGGGGTCGGCCTTCTCCTTCACCGGGGGATCTTTGATCGATTCGATAAACTCATCTTT.

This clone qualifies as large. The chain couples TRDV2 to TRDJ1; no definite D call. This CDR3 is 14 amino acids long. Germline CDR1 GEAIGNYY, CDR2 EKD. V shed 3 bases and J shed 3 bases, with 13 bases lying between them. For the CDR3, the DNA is TGTGCCTGTGACCCTGTGGTGGGTTCCGATAAACTCATCTTT. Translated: CACDPVVGSDKLIF.

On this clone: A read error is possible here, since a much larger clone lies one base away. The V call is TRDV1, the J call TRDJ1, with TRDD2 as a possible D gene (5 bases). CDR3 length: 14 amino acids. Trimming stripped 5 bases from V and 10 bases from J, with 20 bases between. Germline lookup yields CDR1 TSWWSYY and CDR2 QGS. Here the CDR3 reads CALGNLNSAFGLIF. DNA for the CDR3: TGTGCTCTTGGGAACCTGAATTCCGCCTTCGGACTCATCTTT.

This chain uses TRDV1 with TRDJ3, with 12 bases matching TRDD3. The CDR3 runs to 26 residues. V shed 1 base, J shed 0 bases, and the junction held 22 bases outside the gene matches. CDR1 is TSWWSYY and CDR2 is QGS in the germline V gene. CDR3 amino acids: CALGERGYGVVEYWGIPSWDTRQMFF. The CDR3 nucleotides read TGTGCTCTTGGGGAACGGGGCTATGGAGTAGTAGAATACTGGGGGATACCCTCCTGGGACACCCGACAGATGTTTTTC.

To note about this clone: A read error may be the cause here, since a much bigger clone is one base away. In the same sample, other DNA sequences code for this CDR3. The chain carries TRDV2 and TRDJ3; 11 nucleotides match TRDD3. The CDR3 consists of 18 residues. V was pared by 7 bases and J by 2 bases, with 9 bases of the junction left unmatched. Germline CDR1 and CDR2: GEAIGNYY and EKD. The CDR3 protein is CACDSALGDTWDTRQMFF. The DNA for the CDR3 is TGTGCCTGCGACTCCGCACTGGGGGATACCTGGGACACCCGACAGATGTTTTTC.

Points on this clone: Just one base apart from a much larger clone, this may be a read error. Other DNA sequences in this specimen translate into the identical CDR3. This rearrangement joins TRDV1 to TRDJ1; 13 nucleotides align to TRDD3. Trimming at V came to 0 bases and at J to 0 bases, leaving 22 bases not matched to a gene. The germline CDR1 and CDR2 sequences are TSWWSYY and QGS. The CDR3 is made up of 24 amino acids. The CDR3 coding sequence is TGTGCTCTTGGGGAACTTCCCCCCCCTAGGCCGTACTGGGGGATACGGCAATACACCGATAAACTCATCTTT. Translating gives CALGELPPPRPYWGIRQYTDKLIF.